What follows are 14 T cell receptor beta chains derived from one specimen sequenced in a study of T-cell reconstitution after alpha-beta-depleted transplantation in children. TCRbeta library construction was performed incorporating unique molecular identifiers. TCRdb ran MiXCR on the PCR reads and lists one entry per CDR3 protein. The sample records around 600,000 distinct CDR3 sequences, roughly 15% being singletons. Sample: PBMCs from the stem cell graft donor, taken from the stem cell graft. The receptors were sampled from a human donor who donated a stem cell graft to a child with acute myeloid leukemia.

This clonotype was found a few times. The chain combines TRBV5-1 with TRBJ2-7; D remains ambiguous. This CDR3 spans 8 amino acids. V gave up 7 bases and J gave up 9 bases, with 5 bases separating them. The germline gives CDR1 SGHRS, CDR2 YFSETQ. The CDR3 DNA reads as TGCGCCAGCCGGTGGCAGTACGTC. It encodes CASRWQYV.

This clonotype was counted ten times or more. The J gene is TRBJ2-3, the V gene TRBV12-3 or TRBV12-4; the D gene could be TRBD1 or TRBD2 (6 bases each). This CDR3 region has 14 residues. V gave up 1 base and J gave up 6 bases, with 11 bases separating them. The CDR3: CASSLEGGRDTQYF. The DNA of the CDR3 is TGTGCCAGCAGTTTAGAGGGGGGTAGGGATACGCAGTATTTT.

This clonotype was observed at least ten times. This chain uses TRBV20-1 with TRBJ2-5; D possibly uses TRBD1 or TRBD2 (6 bases each). V dropped 0 bases and J dropped 6 bases, with 17 bases sitting between them. Per the germline V gene, CDR1 is DFQATT and CDR2 is SNEGSKA (reference sequence). There are 15 residues in the CDR3. For the CDR3, the DNA is TGCAGTGCTAGAGATCCGGGGGCTACAACGAAGACCCAGTACTTC. Translating gives CSARDPGATTKTQYF.

In its sample, this clonotype was seen many times. The rearrangement uses TRBV20-1 and TRBJ1-2, with 7 bases that match TRBD1. CDR3 length: 11 residues. The V gene's germline CDR1 is DFQATT and CDR2 SNEGSKA (reference sequence). CDR3 in DNA: TGCACCGGGGGACAGAACTATGGCTACACCTTC. It yields the protein CTGGQNYGYTF.

This clonotype has at least ten counts. The chain recombines TRBV7-2 with TRBJ2-7; perhaps TRBD1 as D (5 bases). V was trimmed by 5 bases and J by 2 bases, leaving 16 bases between them. The CDR3 spans 15 residues. The germline V gene has CDR1 SGHTA and CDR2 FQGNSA. Here the CDR3 reads CASSRLDSFTYEQYF. CDR3 nucleotides: TGTGCCAGCAGCCGACTTGACAGCTTTACCTACGAGCAGTACTTC. The full variable domain, its missing parts supplied by reference TRBV7-2 and TRBJ2-7, is GAGVSQSPSNKVTEKGKDVELRCDPISGHTALYWYRQSLGQGLEFLIYFQGNSAPDKSGLPSDRFSAERTGGSVSTLTIQRTQQEDSAVYLCASSRLDSFTYEQYFGPGTRLTVT.

This clonotype was observed a single time. This rearrangement joins TRBV5-1 to TRBJ2-2; no clear D. CDR3 length equals 15 residues. V was shortened by 4 bases and J by 3 bases, with 13 bases between the two germline ends. Germline V gene lookup returns CDR1 SGHRS and CDR2 YFSETQ. CDR3 region: CASSPSTGHTGELFF. As DNA, the CDR3 is TGCGCCAGCAGCCCCTCGACTGGTCACACCGGGGAGCTGTTTTTT.

The chain couples TRBV29-1 to TRBJ2-4; a weak D match, TRBD1 (6 bases). Germline V gene lookup returns CDR1 SQVTM and CDR2 ANQGSEA. V was cut by 4 bases and J by 5 bases, with 12 bases left in between. There are 13 residues in the CDR3. The CDR3 region has the DNA TGCAGCGTTGGGGACAAACGGGAAAACATTCAGTACTTC. Protein sequence: CSVGDKRENIQYF.

This clonotype turned up a few times. The DNA for the CDR3 is TGTGCCAGCTTACGGGGGGCGCCTTCACCCCTCCACTTT. As protein: CASLRGAPSPLHF. The chain joins TRBV6-5 to TRBJ1-6; TRBD1 is a possible D gene (6 bases). The CDR3 length is 13 residues. Germline assignment: CDR1 MNHEY and CDR2 SVGAGI. Trimming removed 8 bases from V and 9 bases from J, with 14 bases in between.

This clonotype has more than one count but fewer than ten. The genes are TRBV18 and TRBJ2-1; 9 nucleotides align to TRBD1. This CDR3 is built from 16 residues. The germline CDR1 and CDR2 sequences are KGHSH and LQKENI. Trimming at V came to 0 bases and at J to 0 bases, leaving 0 bases not matched to a gene. The DNA for the CDR3 is TGTGCCAGCTCACCACCGGGACAGGGCTCCTACAATGAGCAGTTCTTC. Its protein product is CASSPPGQGSYNEQFF.

This clonotype was observed at least ten times. The chain employs TRBV12-3 or TRBV12-4 and TRBJ1-6; possible D gene TRBD1, 5 bases. The CDR3 length is 14 residues. V shed 6 bases and J shed 10 bases, with 16 bases lying between them. CDR3 nucleotides: TGTGCCAGCAGACCCGTGGGGGGAGGATCACCCCTCCACTTT. Protein sequence: CASRPVGGGSPLHF.

In its sample, this clonotype was seen many times. The V call is TRBV29-1, the J call TRBJ2-4; D perhaps matches TRBD1 (6 bases). This CDR3 region has 13 residues. Germline-derived CDR1 and CDR2 are SQVTM and ANQGSEA. Trimming stripped 5 bases from V and 8 bases from J, with 16 bases between. The chain's CDR3 is CSVSTGRGDIQYF. CDR3 coding DNA: TGCAGCGTTTCGACAGGTCGGGGTGACATTCAGTACTTC.

V and J are TRBV7-2 and TRBJ2-7; the D call may be TRBD1 or TRBD2 (6 bases each). Per germline, CDR1 SGHTA and CDR2 FQGNSA. Trimming removed 0 bases at V and 2 bases at J, with 14 bases between. The CDR3 consists of 16 residues. In nucleotides, the CDR3 is TGTGCCAGCAGCTTAGCGGGGGGACACAATACCTACGAGCAGTACTTC. Protein product: CASSLAGGHNTYEQYF.

Only a few counts were recorded for this clonotype. The chain has TRBV7-2 and TRBJ1-4; no firm D call. CDR1 SGHTA and CDR2 FQGNSA come from the germline V gene. CDR3 size: 15 residues. V was shortened by 4 bases and J by 0 bases, with 9 bases between the two germline ends. Here the CDR3 reads CASSYQAATNEKLFF. CDR3 coding DNA: TGTGCCAGCAGCTATCAGGCTGCAACTAATGAAAAACTGTTTTTT.

This clonotype was observed a handful of times. The DNA of the CDR3 is TGTGCCAGCAGCTACGACAGGGTTGACGAAAAACTGTTTTTT. Residues: CASSYDRVDEKLFF. The chain uses TRBV12-3 or TRBV12-4 and TRBJ1-4, with TRBD1 matching 7 bases. With 6 bases clipped from V and 8 bases from J, the junction kept 9 bases outside the gene matches. The length of the CDR3 is 14 residues.